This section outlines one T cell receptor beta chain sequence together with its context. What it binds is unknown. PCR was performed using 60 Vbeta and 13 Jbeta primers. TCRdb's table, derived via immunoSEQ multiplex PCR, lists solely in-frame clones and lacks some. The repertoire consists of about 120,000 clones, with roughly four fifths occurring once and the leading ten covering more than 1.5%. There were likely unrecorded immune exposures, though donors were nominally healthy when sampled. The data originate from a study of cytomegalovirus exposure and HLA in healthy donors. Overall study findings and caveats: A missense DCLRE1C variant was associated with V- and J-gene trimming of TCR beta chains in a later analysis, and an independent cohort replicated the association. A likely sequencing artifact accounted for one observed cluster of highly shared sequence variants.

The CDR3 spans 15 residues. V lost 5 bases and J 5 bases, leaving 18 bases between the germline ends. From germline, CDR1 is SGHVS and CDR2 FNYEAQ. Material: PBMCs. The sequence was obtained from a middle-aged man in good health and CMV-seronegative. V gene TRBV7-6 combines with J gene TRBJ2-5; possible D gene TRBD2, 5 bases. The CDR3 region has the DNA TGTGCCAGCAGCCCCAATACCGCTAGAGGGGAGACCCAGTACTTC. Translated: CASSPNTARGETQYF.